The 17 T cell receptor beta chains below come from one sample, sequenced in a study of OX40 agonist ivuxolimab in advanced cancers. Here immunoSEQ multiplex PCR was the method, and the copy in TCRdb shows in-frame clones only, minus some. In the table there are tens of thousands of clones, about 85% of which are singletons. Sample: CD4+ or CD8+ T cells sorted from blood, taken in a trial of the OX40 agonist ivuxolimab. These receptor sequences come from an adult with an advanced solid tumor such as melanoma, head and neck, liver or kidney cancer.

The chain joins TRBV11-2 to TRBJ2-3; 9 positions match TRBD2. Unmatched junction bases numbered 8, after V lost 4 bases and J lost 3 bases. Germline CDR1 and CDR2: SGHAT and FQNNGV. This CDR3 comprises 16 residues. CDR3 coding DNA: TGTGCCAGCAGCTCTACGGGACTAGCTATAACAGATACGCAGTATTTT. The encoded protein is CASSSTGLAITDTQYF.

This clone has just one count. This chain joins TRBV18 and TRBJ1-1, with 7 nucleotides matching TRBD1. Germline V lookup: CDR1 KGHSH, CDR2 LQKENI. Trimming removed 4 bases from V and 2 bases from J; junction bases left unmatched: 4. The CDR3 runs 14 residues. In DNA, the CDR3 is TGTGCCAGCTCACGAAGGGACAGCAACACTGAAGCTTTCTTT. Amino acid sequence: CASSRRDSNTEAFF.

This chain connects TRBV4-1 to TRBJ2-5; D may be TRBD1 (6 bases). The germline V and J ends were trimmed by 4 bases and 2 bases, with 14 bases remaining between them. CDR1 and CDR2 from the germline V gene are MGHRA and YSYEKL. The CDR3 runs to 15 residues. The CDR3 DNA sequence: TGCGCCAGCAGCCGAACGACAGGAGAACAAGAGACCCAGTACTTC. Encoded protein: CASSRTTGEQETQYF.

The rearrangement joins TRBV7-9 to TRBJ2-7; D possibly corresponds to TRBD1 (7 bases). The CDR3 spans 12 residues. The ends were cut back, 5 bases at V and 9 bases at J, with 14 bases in the middle. Germline CDR1 SEHNR, CDR2 FQNEAQ (reference sequence). CDR3 protein: CASSIQGTVQYF. CDR3 coding DNA: TGTGCCAGCAGCATACAGGGGACTGTGCAGTACTTC. Looking up the rest from reference TRBV7-9 and TRBJ2-7 gives the full variable domain: DTGVSQNPRHKITKRGQNVTFRCDPISEHNRLYWYRQTLGQGPEFLTYFQNEAQLEKSRLLSDRFSAERPKGSFSTLEIQRTEQGDSAMYLCASSIQGTVQYFGPGTRLTVT.

The CDR3 region has the DNA TGTGCCAGCTCCGAGCGGGGAAGCGTCGATGAAAAACTGTTTTTT. Its translation: CASSERGSVDEKLFF. V usage is TRBV27 and J usage is TRBJ1-4; D unresolved. Germline V gene data show CDR1 as MNHEY and CDR2 as SMNVEV (reference sequence). Deletions cut 8 bases from V and 6 bases from J, with 19 bases between. The CDR3 is made up of 15 amino acids. The complete variable domain, with remaining parts taken from reference TRBV27 and TRBJ1-4, reads EAQVTQNPRYLITVTGKKLTVTCSQNMNHEYMSWYRQDPGLGLRQIYYSMNVEVTDKGDVPEGYKVSRKEKRNFPLILESPSPNQTSLYFCASSERGSVDEKLFFGSGTQLSVL.

V usage is TRBV4-1 and J usage is TRBJ1-1, with unresolved D. The CDR3 consists of 17 residues. Trimming stripped 2 bases from V and 1 base from J, with 17 bases between. Germline loops: CDR1 MGHRA, CDR2 YSYEKL. The CDR3 spells CASSQPFHYDGNTEAFF. The DNA of the CDR3 is TGCGCCAGCAGCCAACCTTTCCATTATGACGGGAACACTGAAGCTTTCTTT.

This chain connects TRBV19 to TRBJ2-3, with D unclear. The CDR3 is 13 residues long. CDR1 LNHDA and CDR2 SQIVND come from the germline V gene (reference sequence). Trimming took 5 bases from V and 4 from J, leaving 10 bases between them. The CDR3 here is CASSPPGADTQYF. CDR3 DNA sequence: TGTGCCAGTAGTCCTCCCGGAGCAGATACGCAGTATTTT.

This chain connects TRBV29-1 to TRBJ2-7; unclear D gene. Germline V CDR1 and CDR2: SQVTM, ANQGSEA. V was clipped by 5 bases and J by 6 bases, with 8 bases between them. The CDR3 covers 10 residues. Here the CDR3 reads CSVRTTEQYF. The CDR3 nucleotides read TGCAGCGTTAGAACCACCGAGCAGTACTTC.

This clone has only a few counts. The gene calls are TRBV28 and TRBJ1-6, with a possible D match to TRBD1 (5 bases). Germline CDR1 MDHEN, CDR2 SYDVKM. The V and J ends lost 2 bases and 10 bases respectively, with 6 bases between them. This CDR3 contains 12 residues. CDR3 in amino acids: CASSLRGSPLHF. CDR3 DNA sequence: TGTGCCAGCAGTTTAAGGGGCTCACCCCTCCACTTT.

This chain joins TRBV5-8 and TRBJ2-1, with TRBD2 matching 13 bases. The CDR3 spans 15 residues. CDR1 and CDR2 from the germline V gene are SGHTS and YDEGEE. The V segment lost 4 bases and the J segment 9 bases; nucleotides outside the gene matches: 7. CDR3 protein: CASSPTSGGAFEQFF. CDR3 coding DNA: TGTGCCAGCAGCCCAACTAGCGGGGGGGCCTTTGAGCAGTTCTTC.

The count of this clone is one. The chain links TRBV19 to TRBJ2-5, with 7 bases identical to TRBD1. Germline V gene lookup returns CDR1 LNHDA and CDR2 SQIVND (reference sequence). The V gene end was trimmed by 5 bases and the J gene end by 2 bases; junction bases not matched to a gene: 2. CDR3 length: 13 residues. The CDR3 here is CASSPDRQETQYF. CDR3 in DNA: TGTGCCAGTAGTCCGGACAGGCAAGAGACCCAGTACTTC.

The rearrangement uses TRBV11-2 and TRBJ1-2; D call uncertain. Germline V gene data show CDR1 as SGHAT and CDR2 as FQNNGV. The CDR3 sequence is 13 residues long. V lost 5 bases and J 1 base, leaving 8 bases between the germline ends. The chain's CDR3 is CASSPHHNYGYTF. CDR3 nucleotide sequence: TGTGCCAGCAGCCCGCATCATAACTATGGCTACACCTTC.

This chain uses TRBV4-1 with TRBJ2-2; no clear D. Germline assignment: CDR1 MGHRA and CDR2 YSYEKL. This CDR3 has 13 residues. Trimming removed 3 bases at V and 4 bases at J, with 6 bases between. The CDR3 is CASSQRFTGELFF. CDR3 in DNA: TGCGCCAGCAGCCAGAGGTTCACCGGGGAGCTGTTTTTT.

V usage is TRBV6-1 and J usage is TRBJ2-5, with 13 bases matching TRBD2. CDR3 size: 14 residues. The V and J ends lost 4 bases and 6 bases, in that order; junction bases with no gene match: 2. The V gene's germline CDR1 is MNHNS and CDR2 SASEGT. CDR3 sequence reads: CASSATSGRQTQYF. In DNA form, the CDR3 reads TGTGCCAGCAGTGCGACTAGCGGGAGGCAGACCCAGTACTTC.

The chain recombines TRBV29-1 with TRBJ2-7, with 14 bases that match TRBD2. V was pared by 4 bases and J by 5 bases, with 10 bases of the junction left unmatched. Germline V lookup: CDR1 SQVTM, CDR2 ANQGSEA. The CDR3 is made up of 16 amino acids. Here the CDR3 reads CSVGGTSGSNVHEQYF. In nucleotides, the CDR3 is TGCAGCGTTGGCGGGACTAGCGGGAGTAACGTCCACGAGCAGTACTTC.

This chain links TRBV28 with TRBJ1-2; 9 bases align to TRBD1. The CDR3 totals 14 residues. Germline lookup yields CDR1 MDHEN and CDR2 SYDVKM. J lost 8 bases, V lost 8 bases, and 12 bases had no gene match. CDR3 protein: CASQYRGQELGYTF. The DNA of the CDR3 is TGTGCCAGCCAGTACAGGGGGCAGGAGCTAGGCTACACCTTC.

V usage is TRBV7-9 and J usage is TRBJ1-2; no firm D call. Germline assignment: CDR1 SEHNR and CDR2 FQNEAQ (reference sequence). The V end lost 4 bases, the J end lost 0 bases, and 9 bases lay between the germline ends. CDR3 length equals 14 residues. CDR3 in amino acids: CASSSGRSNYGYTF. The CDR3 DNA follows: TGTGCCAGCAGCTCGGGCAGGTCTAACTATGGCTACACCTTC.